The rows below give T cell receptor beta chains drawn from one sample of a study of T cells after posttransplantation cyclophosphamide. TCRdb's table, derived via immunoSEQ multiplex PCR, lists solely in-frame clones and lacks some. Of 10,000 to 13,000 clones listed, about 89% are singletons. This specimen consisted of CD4+ T cells sorted from PBMCs, obtained after allogeneic stem cell transplant with posttransplant cyclophosphamide. Source of these receptors: a male patient younger than 45 who received an allogeneic stem cell transplant from a related donor, was CMV-positive, and had acute GVHD only. Some T cells may have come from the graft donor. Both conserved end residues are part of each CDR3. A D gene is named only where the DNA matches it firmly. Not every row has a clone size; where given, it reads once, few, many or a size class.

V gene: TRBV5-4; D gene: TRBD2; clone size: few; J gene: TRBJ2-3; CDR3 DNA: TGTGCCAGCTCCTCTGGAGGGGCGGGGGGGGCAAGTGATACGCAGTATTTT; CDR3 protein: CASSSGGAGGASDTQYF
V gene: TRBV19; D gene: TRBD1; clone size: once; J gene: TRBJ1-1; CDR3 DNA: TGTGCCAGTAGTATAGAGGCGGGACAGGGTCACACTGAAGCTTTCTTT; CDR3 protein: CASSIEAGQGHTEAFF
V gene: TRBV5-4; D gene: -; clone size: -; J gene: TRBJ1-1; CDR3 DNA: TGTGCCAGCAGCTTGGGGGGGGAGGCGTTCACTGAAGCTTTCTTT; CDR3 protein: CASSLGGEAFTEAFF
V gene: TRBV10-1; D gene: -; clone size: -; J gene: TRBJ2-1; CDR3 DNA: TGCGCCAGCAGTGAGCGGAATGAGCAGTTCTTC; CDR3 protein: CASSERNEQFF
V gene: TRBV11-3; D gene: TRBD2; clone size: once; J gene: TRBJ2-7; CDR3 DNA: TGTGCCAGCAGCCGGTCTCCGGGGGGTGACTACGAGCAGTACTTC; CDR3 protein: CASSRSPGGDYEQYF
V gene: TRBV19; D gene: TRBD1; clone size: -; J gene: TRBJ1-1; CDR3 DNA: TGTGCCAGTAAAGGTAAAGGGGGCTTTTCGAACACTGAAGCTTTCTTT; CDR3 protein: CASKGKGGFSNTEAFF
V gene: TRBV4-3; D gene: TRBD1; clone size: once; J gene: TRBJ1-6; CDR3 DNA: TGCGCCAGCAGCCAAGATTGGACAGGGACACCCCTCCACTTT; CDR3 protein: CASSQDWTGTPLHF
V gene: TRBV15; D gene: -; clone size: -; J gene: TRBJ1-6; CDR3 DNA: TGTGCCACCAGCCGGGGGGCGCGTTCACCCCTCCACTTT; CDR3 protein: CATSRGARSPLHF
V gene: TRBV19; D gene: TRBD2; clone size: -; J gene: TRBJ2-3; CDR3 DNA: TGTGCCAGTAGTATAGCTGGACGCGGGGGGTTTCCAGATACGCAGTATTTT; CDR3 protein: CASSIAGRGGFPDTQYF
V gene: TRBV7-2; D gene: -; clone size: once; J gene: TRBJ2-2; CDR3 DNA: TGTGCCAGCAGCTTTAGCCCTAACAGGGATACCGGGGAGCTGTTTTTT; CDR3 protein: CASSFSPNRDTGELFF
V gene: TRBV9; D gene: -; clone size: -; J gene: TRBJ2-5; CDR3 DNA: TGTGCCAGCAGCGTTAGTTTGGGGCGTGGTGAGACCCAGTACTTC; CDR3 protein: CASSVSLGRGETQYF
V gene: TRBV29-1; D gene: TRBD1; clone size: -; J gene: TRBJ2-3; CDR3 DNA: TGCAGCGTTTCGGACAGGGTGGGCACAGATACGCAGTATTTT; CDR3 protein: CSVSDRVGTDTQYF
V gene: TRBV4-2; D gene: -; clone size: -; J gene: TRBJ2-3; CDR3 DNA: TGTGCCAGCAGCCTCGGGACTGATACGAGCACAGATACGCAGTATTTT; CDR3 protein: CASSLGTDTSTDTQYF
V gene: TRBV28; D gene: TRBD1; clone size: once; J gene: TRBJ1-5; CDR3 DNA: TGTGCCAGCAGTTTCCCCACAGGGGGTGGAAGTCGGAATCAGCCCCAGCATTTT; CDR3 protein: CASSFPTGGGSRNQPQHF
V gene: TRBV7-2; D gene: -; clone size: -; J gene: TRBJ1-5; CDR3 DNA: TGTGCCAGCAGTCTCAGCAGGGTTTTGGAGCCCCAGCATTTT; CDR3 protein: CASSLSRVLEPQHF
V gene: TRBV30; D gene: -; clone size: once; J gene: TRBJ2-7; CDR3 DNA: TGTGCCTGGAGCGTACAGGATACCTACGAGCAGTACTTC; CDR3 protein: CAWSVQDTYEQYF
V gene: TRBV10-3; D gene: -; clone size: -; J gene: TRBJ1-3; CDR3 DNA: TGTGCCATCGGGGGATCTTCGGGGGGACCTGGAAACACCATATATTTT; CDR3 protein: CAIGGSSGGPGNTIYF
V gene: TRBV7-2; D gene: -; clone size: -; J gene: TRBJ2-1; CDR3 DNA: TGTGCCAGCAGTTTGGACGGACGGGACATAAATGAGCAGTTCTTC; CDR3 protein: CASSLDGRDINEQFF
V gene: TRBV14; D gene: -; clone size: -; J gene: TRBJ1-6; CDR3 DNA: TGTGCCAGCAGCCAATCCAGGGTAAAAAATTCACCCCTCCACTTT; CDR3 protein: CASSQSRVKNSPLHF
V gene: TRBV5-6; D gene: TRBD2; clone size: -; J gene: TRBJ2-1; CDR3 DNA: TGTGCCAGCACCCCGGACTATCGGGGGGCCTACAATGAGCAGTTCTTC; CDR3 protein: CASTPDYRGAYNEQFF
V gene: TRBV9; D gene: TRBD2; clone size: -; J gene: TRBJ2-1; CDR3 DNA: TGTGCCAGCAGCTCAACTCTGAGCGGGGGGGTACGTGAGCAGTTCTTC; CDR3 protein: CASSSTLSGGVREQFF
V gene: TRBV7-2; D gene: TRBD2; clone size: -; J gene: TRBJ2-3; CDR3 DNA: TGTGCCAGCAGCTTAGGACTAGCGGGGGGGCGGGGAGATACGCAGTATTTT; CDR3 protein: CASSLGLAGGRGDTQYF
V gene: TRBV29-1; D gene: -; clone size: -; J gene: TRBJ1-2; CDR3 DNA: TGCAGCGCTCCGGTGGGCCCAAGATCTGGCTACACCTTC; CDR3 protein: CSAPVGPRSGYTF
V gene: TRBV5-5; D gene: -; clone size: -; J gene: TRBJ1-1; CDR3 DNA: TGTGCCAGCAGCCCAGGATTCTCGGCGAACACTGAAGCTTTCTTT; CDR3 protein: CASSPGFSANTEAFF
V gene: TRBV7-2; D gene: TRBD1; clone size: -; J gene: TRBJ1-2; CDR3 DNA: TGTGCCAGCAGCTCCGTACAGGGGAGGTATGGCTACACCTTC; CDR3 protein: CASSSVQGRYGYTF
V gene: TRBV7-2; D gene: TRBD1; clone size: few; J gene: TRBJ1-5; CDR3 DNA: TGTGCCAGCAGCTTACCCCCGACAGGGTACGGGAGCAATCAGCCCCAGCATTTT; CDR3 protein: CASSLPPTGYGSNQPQHF
V gene: TRBV10-2; D gene: TRBD2; clone size: -; J gene: TRBJ2-1; CDR3 DNA: TGCGCCAGCAGTGAGTCACGGCCTAGCGGGGTACTTGAGCAGTTCTTC; CDR3 protein: CASSESRPSGVLEQFF
V gene: TRBV19; D gene: TRBD1; clone size: -; J gene: TRBJ2-2; CDR3 DNA: TGTGCCAGTAGTATCCCCCAGACAGGGGGCTACACCGGGGAGCTGTTTTTT; CDR3 protein: CASSIPQTGGYTGELFF
V gene: TRBV4-2; D gene: -; clone size: -; J gene: TRBJ1-1; CDR3 DNA: TGTGCCAGCAGCCAGGGAGTCGGCACTGAAGCTTTCTTT; CDR3 protein: CASSQGVGTEAFF
V gene: TRBV28; D gene: -; clone size: -; J gene: TRBJ1-5; CDR3 DNA: TGTGCCAGCAGAGACAGGCGCAATCAGCCCCAGCATTTT; CDR3 protein: CASRDRRNQPQHF
V gene: TRBV6-6; D gene: TRBD1; clone size: -; J gene: TRBJ1-2; CDR3 DNA: TGTGCCAGCAGTCTACAGGGGGCCGACTATGGCTACACCTTC; CDR3 protein: CASSLQGADYGYTF
V gene: TRBV28; D gene: -; clone size: -; J gene: TRBJ2-5; CDR3 DNA: TGTGCCAGCAGTTTAGAAGGACAGCACCACCCGCAGTACTTC; CDR3 protein: CASSLEGQHHPQYF
V gene: TRBV19; D gene: TRBD1; clone size: -; J gene: TRBJ1-6; CDR3 DNA: TGTGCCAGTAGTAGCCGGGACAGCTATAATTCACCCCTCCACTTT; CDR3 protein: CASSSRDSYNSPLHF
V gene: TRBV19; D gene: -; clone size: -; J gene: TRBJ2-6; CDR3 DNA: TGTGCCAGTAATCAGGGGTACTCTGGGGCCAACGTCCTGACTTTC; CDR3 protein: CASNQGYSGANVLTF
V gene: TRBV30; D gene: -; clone size: few; J gene: TRBJ1-3; CDR3 DNA: TGTGCCTGGAAGGTGACTGCAGGGCCACTTTCTGGAAACACCATATATTTT; CDR3 protein: CAWKVTAGPLSGNTIYF
V gene: TRBV20-1; D gene: TRBD2; clone size: -; J gene: TRBJ2-1; CDR3 DNA: TGCAGTGCTCGTGGAACTAGCGACCAGTTCTTC; CDR3 protein: CSARGTSDQFF
V gene: TRBV5-6; D gene: -; clone size: -; J gene: TRBJ2-6; CDR3 DNA: TGTGCCAGCAGCTTTCGTACGCGCGGGGCCAACGTCCTGACTTTC; CDR3 protein: CASSFRTRGANVLTF
V gene: TRBV4-2; D gene: TRBD1; clone size: -; J gene: TRBJ1-2; CDR3 DNA: TGTGCCAGCAGAAGCGGGACAGGGTATGGCTACACCTTC; CDR3 protein: CASRSGTGYGYTF
V gene: TRBV11-3; D gene: -; clone size: -; J gene: TRBJ2-1; CDR3 DNA: TGTGCCAGCAGCTTTGGTTCTGGGTCGGGCAATGAGCAGTTCTTC; CDR3 protein: CASSFGSGSGNEQFF
V gene: TRBV30; D gene: -; clone size: -; J gene: TRBJ2-3; CDR3 DNA: TGTGCCTGGAGGGGAGGGACAATTCGCACAGATACGCAGTATTTT; CDR3 protein: CAWRGGTIRTDTQYF